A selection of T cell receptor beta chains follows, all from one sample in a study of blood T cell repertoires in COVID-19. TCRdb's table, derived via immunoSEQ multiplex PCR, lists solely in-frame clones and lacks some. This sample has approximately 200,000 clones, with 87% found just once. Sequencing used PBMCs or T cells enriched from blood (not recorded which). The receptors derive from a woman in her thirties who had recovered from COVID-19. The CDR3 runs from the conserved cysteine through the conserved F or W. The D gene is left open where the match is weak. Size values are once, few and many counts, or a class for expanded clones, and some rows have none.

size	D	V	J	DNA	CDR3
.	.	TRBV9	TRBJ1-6	TGTGCCAGCAGCGTATTCACAGATAATTCACCCCTCCACTTT	CASSVFTDNSPLHF
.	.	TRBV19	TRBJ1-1	TGTGCCAGTAGTATAGACCCCGACAGTGCTGAAGCTTTCTTT	CASSIDPDSAEAFF
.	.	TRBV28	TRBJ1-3	TGTGCCAGCAGTTTCACCAGGGCTGGAAACACCATATATTTT	CASSFTRAGNTIYF
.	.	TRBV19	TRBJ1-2	TGTGCCAGTAGTATTTCGGGTTTCTATGGCTACACCTTC	CASSISGFYGYTF
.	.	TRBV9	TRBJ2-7	TGTGCCAGCAGCGGCCGTTACGGGGCCTACGAGCAGTACTTC	CASSGRYGAYEQYF
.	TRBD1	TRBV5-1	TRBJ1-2	TGCGCCAGCAGCGCCTGGGGACAGACGACCTATGGCTACACCTTC	CASSAWGQTTYGYTF
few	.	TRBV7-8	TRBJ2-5	TGTGCCAGCAGCTTCAGGTCCCTCGGAGAGACCCAGTACTTC	CASSFRSLGETQYF
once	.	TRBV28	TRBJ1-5	TGTGCCAGCAGTTTGCGCACACGGCCGACAAATCAGCCCCAGCATTTT	CASSLRTRPTNQPQHF
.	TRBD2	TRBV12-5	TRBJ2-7	TGTGCTAGTGGTTTGGTACATGTGACTAGCGGGCCGGACGAGCAGTACTTC	CASGLVHVTSGPDEQYF
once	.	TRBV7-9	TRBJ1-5	TGTGCCAGCAGCTTAGGACGGGGAGATCAGCCCCAGCATTTT	CASSLGRGDQPQHF
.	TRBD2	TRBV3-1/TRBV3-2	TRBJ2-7	TGTGCCAGCAGCCAAGATGAAGGTAGCGGGAGTCAAAACGAGCAGTACTTC	CASSQDEGSGSQNEQYF
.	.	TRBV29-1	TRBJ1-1	TGCAGCGTCCAGGGGAGCACTGAAGCTTTCTTT	CSVQGSTEAFF
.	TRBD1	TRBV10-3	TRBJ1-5	TGTGCCATCAGGGCCGGCACAGGGGGCTTTCAGCCCCAGCATTTT	CAIRAGTGGFQPQHF
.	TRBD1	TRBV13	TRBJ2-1	TGTGCCAGCAGCTTAGCAGGGGGCAAGTGGAATGAGCAGTTCTTC	CASSLAGGKWNEQFF
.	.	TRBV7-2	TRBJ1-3	TGTGCCAGCAGCTTAGTACACAGGCTAACGGGAAACACCATATATTTT	CASSLVHRLTGNTIYF
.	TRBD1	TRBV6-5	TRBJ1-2	TGTGCCAGCAGTTACACCGGACAGGGCGCGGGCTACACCTTC	CASSYTGQGAGYTF
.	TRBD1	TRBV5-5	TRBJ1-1	TGTGCCAGCAGCCTGTCGGGACAGGGAGGGACTGAAGCTTTCTTT	CASSLSGQGGTEAFF